The rows below give T cell receptor beta chains drawn from one sample of a study of T cells in localized non-small cell lung cancer. The repertoire was sequenced with immunoSEQ multiplex PCR; TCRdb's copy has only in-frame clones and lacks some. Among about 6,100 clones listed, approximately 88% were seen once. Sequenced here: peripheral blood, sampled before any cancer treatment. These receptors were taken from a male donor older than 55 with stage I lung adenocarcinoma. Both conserved end residues are part of each CDR3. D genes are given only for firm matches. Rows may omit the clone size; those that give it use once, few, many or a size class.

V: TRBV11-1
length: 13
D: .
size: .
J: TRBJ1-1
DNA: TGTGCCAGCAGCTTCGGGCAGACTACTGAAGCTTTCTTT
CDR3: CASSFGQTTEAFF

V: TRBV6-5
length: 15
D: TRBD2
size: .
J: TRBJ2-5
DNA: TGTGCCAGCAGTTTGGACTTAGCGGGGTGGGAGACCCAGTACTTC
CDR3: CASSLDLAGWETQYF

V: TRBV10-3
length: 16
D: TRBD1
size: .
J: TRBJ2-7
DNA: TGTGCCATCAGCAATACCCTTACTTCCACAGGGGACGAGCAGTACTTC
CDR3: CAISNTLTSTGDEQYF

V: TRBV7-2
length: 14
D: .
size: .
J: TRBJ1-3
DNA: TGTGCCAGCAGCTTAAACCCCTCTGGAAACACCATATATTTT
CDR3: CASSLNPSGNTIYF

V: TRBV6-5
length: 14
D: .
size: .
J: TRBJ2-3
DNA: TGTGCCAGCAGGGACCGCCTCGGGGCAGATACGCAGTATTTT
CDR3: CASRDRLGADTQYF

V: TRBV19
length: 14
D: TRBD1
size: .
J: TRBJ2-2
DNA: TGTGCCAGTAGGGACAGGGGAGCCACCGGGGAGCTGTTTTTT
CDR3: CASRDRGATGELFF

V: TRBV30
length: 18
D: .
size: .
J: TRBJ2-1
DNA: TGTGCCTGGAGTGTATTGGGCGGGATCAGAGGGATTTACAATGAGCAGTTCTTC
CDR3: CAWSVLGGIRGIYNEQFF

V: TRBV5-6
length: 14
D: TRBD1
size: .
J: TRBJ1-2
DNA: TGTGCCAGCAGCTGGGGACAGGGGGCCGGTGGCTACACCTTC
CDR3: CASSWGQGAGGYTF

V: TRBV5-1
length: 16
D: TRBD2
size: .
J: TRBJ2-5
DNA: TGCGCCAGCAGCTTGGAGCCTCAGCGGGGGAAAGAGACCCAGTACTTC
CDR3: CASSLEPQRGKETQYF

V: TRBV9
length: 16
D: .
size: .
J: TRBJ1-1
DNA: TGTGCCAGCAGCGGTCCCTCCGACAATTGGGGGACTGAAGCTTTCTTT
CDR3: CASSGPSDNWGTEAFF

V: TRBV7-2
length: 15
D: .
size: few
J: TRBJ2-3
DNA: TGTGCCAGCAGCTTCCCCATGGGTCACGCGAATACGCAGTATTTT
CDR3: CASSFPMGHANTQYF

V: TRBV30
length: 17
D: .
size: .
J: TRBJ1-5
DNA: TGTGCCTGGAGTGTATCAGGGACGGCGTATAGCAATCAGCCCCAGCATTTT
CDR3: CAWSVSGTAYSNQPQHF

V: TRBV4-1
length: 16
D: .
size: .
J: TRBJ2-4
DNA: TGCGCCAGCAGCCAAGATCGCGACGGGACGCGAAACATTCAGTACTTC
CDR3: CASSQDRDGTRNIQYF

V: TRBV2
length: 13
D: TRBD1
size: .
J: TRBJ2-7
DNA: TGTGCCAGCCGAGGGACAGGGGCCTACGAGCAGTACTTC
CDR3: CASRGTGAYEQYF

V: TRBV6-5
length: 12
D: .
size: .
J: TRBJ1-3
DNA: TGTGCCAGCAGGGGTGCTGGAAACACCATATATTTT
CDR3: CASRGAGNTIYF

V: TRBV5-1
length: 15
D: TRBD2
size: .
J: TRBJ2-3
DNA: TGCGCCAGCAGCTTGGGTTTAGACGGGAGGGATACGCAGTATTTT
CDR3: CASSLGLDGRDTQYF

V: TRBV7-6
length: 15
D: TRBD1
size: .
J: TRBJ1-5
DNA: TGTGCCAGCAGCCTTGGACAGGGTAGCAATCAGCCCCAGCATTTT
CDR3: CASSLGQGSNQPQHF

V: TRBV6-1
length: 14
D: .
size: .
J: TRBJ2-2
DNA: TGTGCCAGCAGTGAATTGCGGGGCACCGGGGAGCTGTTTTTT
CDR3: CASSELRGTGELFF

V: TRBV9
length: 17
D: TRBD2
size: .
J: TRBJ2-2
DNA: TGTGCCAGCAGCCCCACAGGCGGGAGGGCCTCGACCGGGGAGCTGTTTTTT
CDR3: CASSPTGGRASTGELFF

V: TRBV30
length: 14
D: .
size: .
J: TRBJ2-5
DNA: TGTGCCTGGAGGGGAGAGGACGGACTGGAGACCCAGTACTTC
CDR3: CAWRGEDGLETQYF

V: TRBV9
length: 16
D: .
size: .
J: TRBJ2-3
DNA: TGTGCCAGCAGGCCCCTCAGTGGGCAAGGCACAGATACGCAGTATTTT
CDR3: CASRPLSGQGTDTQYF

V: TRBV27
length: 19
D: TRBD2
size: .
J: TRBJ2-1
DNA: TGTGCCAGCAGTTTGGATGGACTAGCGGGGGACCTATCCTACAATGAGCAGTTCTTC
CDR3: CASSLDGLAGDLSYNEQFF

V: TRBV7-3
length: 13
D: .
size: .
J: TRBJ1-5
DNA: TGTGCCAGCAGCCCCTGGGGGGATCAGCCCCAGCATTTT
CDR3: CASSPWGDQPQHF

V: TRBV5-4
length: 14
D: .
size: few
J: TRBJ2-3
DNA: TGTGCCAGCAGCCACTATCACGGCACAGATACGCAGTATTTT
CDR3: CASSHYHGTDTQYF

V: TRBV2
length: 12
D: .
size: .
J: TRBJ2-3
DNA: TGTGCCAGCATGCTAAGTACAGATACGCAGTATTTT
CDR3: CASMLSTDTQYF

V: TRBV7-8
length: 14
D: .
size: .
J: TRBJ2-1
DNA: TGTGCCAGCAGCTTAGCCGCTCTGTTTAATGAGCAGTTCTTC
CDR3: CASSLAALFNEQFF

V: TRBV6-1
length: 17
D: TRBD2
size: .
J: TRBJ2-3
DNA: TGTGCCAGCAGTGTTCAGAGGAAACCGGGAGGGCCAGATACGCAGTATTTT
CDR3: CASSVQRKPGGPDTQYF

V: TRBV2
length: 13
D: TRBD2
size: once
J: TRBJ2-5
DNA: TGTGCCTTCGGAGCGGGGTCCGGAGAGACCCAGTACTTC
CDR3: CAFGAGSGETQYF

V: TRBV7-6
length: 15
D: .
size: .
J: TRBJ2-3
DNA: TGTGCCAGCAGCTTCTCCGCAGTTGGCACAGATACGCAGTATTTT
CDR3: CASSFSAVGTDTQYF

V: TRBV9
length: 15
D: .
size: .
J: TRBJ1-1
DNA: TGTGCCAGCAGCCCATGGGTTGGAGATGGCACTGAAGCTTTCTTT
CDR3: CASSPWVGDGTEAFF

V: TRBV20-1
length: 11
D: .
size: .
J: TRBJ2-3
DNA: TGCAGTGCTAGAAAGGTCAATACGCAGTATTTT
CDR3: CSARKVNTQYF

V: TRBV18
length: 15
D: .
size: .
J: TRBJ2-3
DNA: TGTGCCAGCTCACCACCCAACCTCATCACAGATACGCAGTATTTT
CDR3: CASSPPNLITDTQYF

V: TRBV2
length: 13
D: .
size: .
J: TRBJ1-2
DNA: TGTGCCAGCAGTAATTCGGGGGAGTATGGCTACACCTTC
CDR3: CASSNSGEYGYTF

V: TRBV7-9
length: 15
D: .
size: .
J: TRBJ2-2
DNA: TGTGCCAGCAGCTCGACAGCTCAAAGAGGCGGGGAGCTGTTTTTT
CDR3: CASSSTAQRGGELFF

V: TRBV6-1
length: 16
D: .
size: .
J: TRBJ2-5
DNA: TGTGCCAGCAGTGAAAGACCGGTGTGGGTAATTGGGACCCAGTACTTC
CDR3: CASSERPVWVIGTQYF

V: TRBV6-1
length: 15
D: .
size: .
J: TRBJ2-4
DNA: TGTGCCAGCAGTGAGGCTGTGCTAGCCAAAAACATTCAGTACTTC
CDR3: CASSEAVLAKNIQYF